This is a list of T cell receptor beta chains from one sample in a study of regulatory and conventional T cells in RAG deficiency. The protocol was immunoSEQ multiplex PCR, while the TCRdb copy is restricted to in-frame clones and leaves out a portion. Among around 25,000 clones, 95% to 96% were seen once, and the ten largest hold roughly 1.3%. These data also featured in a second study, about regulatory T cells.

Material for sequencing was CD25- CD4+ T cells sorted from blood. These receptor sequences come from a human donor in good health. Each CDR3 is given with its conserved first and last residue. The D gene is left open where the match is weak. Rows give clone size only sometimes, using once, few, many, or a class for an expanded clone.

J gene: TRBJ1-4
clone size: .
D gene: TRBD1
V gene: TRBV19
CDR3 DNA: TGTGCCAGTAGTACGGACAGGGTTAATGAAAAACTGTTTTTT
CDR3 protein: CASSTDRVNEKLFF

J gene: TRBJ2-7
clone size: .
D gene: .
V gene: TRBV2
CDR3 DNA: TGTGCCAGCAGTGAGTTTGCAGGGATTTACGAGCAGTACTTC
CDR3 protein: CASSEFAGIYEQYF

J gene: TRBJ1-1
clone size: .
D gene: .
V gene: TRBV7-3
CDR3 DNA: TGTGCCAGCAGCTTAGGTGGGGGGGTCACTGAAGCTTTCTTT
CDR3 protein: CASSLGGGVTEAFF

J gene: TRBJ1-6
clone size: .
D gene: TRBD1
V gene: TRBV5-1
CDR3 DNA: TGCGCCAGCAGTCAAGCCGGGACAGGGGAGATAGGTTCCCCCCTCCACTTT
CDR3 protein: CASSQAGTGEIGSPLHF

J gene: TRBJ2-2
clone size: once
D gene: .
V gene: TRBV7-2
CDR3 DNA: TGTGCCAGCAGCTTAGACTCGGTTGCCGGGGAGCTGTTTTTT
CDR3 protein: CASSLDSVAGELFF

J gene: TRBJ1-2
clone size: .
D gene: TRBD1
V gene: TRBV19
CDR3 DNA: TGTGCCAGTAGTATCCTGGACAGGGGTCACTATGGCTACACCTTC
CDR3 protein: CASSILDRGHYGYTF

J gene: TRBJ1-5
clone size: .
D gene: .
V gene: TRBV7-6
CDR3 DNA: TGTGCCAGCAGCTTAGGGCAGGGCAGCAATCAGCCCCAGCATTTT
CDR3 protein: CASSLGQGSNQPQHF

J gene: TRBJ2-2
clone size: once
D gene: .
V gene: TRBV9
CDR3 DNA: TGTGCCAGCAGCGCCGAGGGATACACCGGGGAGCTGTTTTTT
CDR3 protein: CASSAEGYTGELFF

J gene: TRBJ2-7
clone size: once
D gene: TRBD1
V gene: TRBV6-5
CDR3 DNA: TGTGCCAGCAGTTACATGGGACAGCCTTACGAGCAGTACTTC
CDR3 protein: CASSYMGQPYEQYF

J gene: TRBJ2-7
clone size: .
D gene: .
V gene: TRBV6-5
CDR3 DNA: TGTGCCAGCAGCCCAGGTGGCAGTCTATCCTACGAGCAGTACTTC
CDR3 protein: CASSPGGSLSYEQYF

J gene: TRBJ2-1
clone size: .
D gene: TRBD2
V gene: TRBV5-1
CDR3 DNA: TGCGCCAGCAGCTTGGATGCGCTAGCGGGGGTTTTCAATGAGCAGTTCTTC
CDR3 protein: CASSLDALAGVFNEQFF

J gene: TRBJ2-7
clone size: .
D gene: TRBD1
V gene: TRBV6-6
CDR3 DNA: TGTGCCAGCAGCCCTAACAGGGGGAGAAACCACGAGCAGTACTTC
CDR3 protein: CASSPNRGRNHEQYF

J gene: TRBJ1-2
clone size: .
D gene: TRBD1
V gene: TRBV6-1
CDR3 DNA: TGTGCCAGCAGGGGAACAGGGGACAGGGGCTATGGCTACACCTTC
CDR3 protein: CASRGTGDRGYGYTF

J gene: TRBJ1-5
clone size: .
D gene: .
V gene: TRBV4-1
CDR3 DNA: TGCGCCAGCAGCCAGCTGGGACTTGGCAATCAGCCCCAGCATTTT
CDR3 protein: CASSQLGLGNQPQHF

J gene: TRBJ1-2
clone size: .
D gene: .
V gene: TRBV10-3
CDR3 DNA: TGTGCCATCAGTTATGGGCCCAACTATGGCTACACCTTC
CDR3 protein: CAISYGPNYGYTF

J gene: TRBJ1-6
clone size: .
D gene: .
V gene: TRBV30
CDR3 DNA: TGTGCCTGGAGTGGGGGCGAGGCTTCACCCCTCCACTTT
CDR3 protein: CAWSGGEASPLHF

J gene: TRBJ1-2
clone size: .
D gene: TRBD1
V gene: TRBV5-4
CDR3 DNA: TGTGCCAGCAGCTTGGGGGGTCCCGGGCAGGGGGCTTGGGGCTACACCTTC
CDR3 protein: CASSLGGPGQGAWGYTF

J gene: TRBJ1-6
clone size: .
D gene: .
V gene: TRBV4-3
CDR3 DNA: TGCGCCAGCAGCCAAGTTACGACGGGAGGGCTTTATAATTCACCCCTCCACTTT
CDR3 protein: CASSQVTTGGLYNSPLHF

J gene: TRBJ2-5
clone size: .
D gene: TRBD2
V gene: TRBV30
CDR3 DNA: TGTGCCTGGCGTCCAGCGGGGGGCCAAGAGACCCAGTACTTC
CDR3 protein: CAWRPAGGQETQYF

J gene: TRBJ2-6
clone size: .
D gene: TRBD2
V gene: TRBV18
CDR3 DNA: TGTGCCAGCTCAAATCTGCAGGCGGGGGGGCTCGACTCTGGGGCCAACGTCCTGACTTTC
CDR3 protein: CASSNLQAGGLDSGANVLTF

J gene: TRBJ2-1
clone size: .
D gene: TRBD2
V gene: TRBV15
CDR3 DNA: TGTGCCACCAGCAGAGCTCTAGCGGGGGGTGAGCAGTTCTTC
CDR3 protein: CATSRALAGGEQFF

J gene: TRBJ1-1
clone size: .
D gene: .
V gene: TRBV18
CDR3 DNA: TGTGCCAGCTCACCACCGCTCGGTACGGGAAGGACTGAAGCTTTCTTT
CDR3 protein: CASSPPLGTGRTEAFF

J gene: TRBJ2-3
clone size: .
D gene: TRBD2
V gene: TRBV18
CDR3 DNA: TGTGCCAGCTCGTCATCTAAGCGGGGGGTTGGCACAGATACGCAGTATTTT
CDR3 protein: CASSSSKRGVGTDTQYF

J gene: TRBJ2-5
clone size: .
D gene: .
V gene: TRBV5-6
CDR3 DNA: TGTGCCAGCAGCTCGCCAGCCCCATCTAGCCAAGAGACCCAGTACTTC
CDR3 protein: CASSSPAPSSQETQYF

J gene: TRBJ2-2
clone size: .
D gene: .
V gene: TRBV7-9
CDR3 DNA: TGTGCCAGCAGCTTCACAGGGACCGGGGAGCTGTTTTTT
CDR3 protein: CASSFTGTGELFF

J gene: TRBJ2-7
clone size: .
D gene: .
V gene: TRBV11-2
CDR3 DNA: TGTGCCAGCAGCTTAGTCCCGGGCTACGAGCAGTACTTC
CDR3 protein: CASSLVPGYEQYF

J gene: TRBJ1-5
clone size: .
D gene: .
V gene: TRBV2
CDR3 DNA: TGTGCCAGCAGTTACGAAACCAGTCAGCCCCAGCATTTT
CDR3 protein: CASSYETSQPQHF

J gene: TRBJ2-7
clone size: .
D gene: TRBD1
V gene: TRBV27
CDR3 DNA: TGTGCCAGCAGTTCCGGGACAGGGGGCTACGAGCAGTACTTC
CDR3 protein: CASSSGTGGYEQYF

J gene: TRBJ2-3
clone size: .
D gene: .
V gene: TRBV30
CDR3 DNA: TGTGCCTGGAGTGTACAGGACGAGTCGCAGTATTTT
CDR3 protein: CAWSVQDESQYF

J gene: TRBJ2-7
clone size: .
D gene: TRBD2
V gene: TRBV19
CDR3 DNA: TGTGCCAGTAGTCAGCGGGGGAGCTCCTACGAGCAGTACTTC
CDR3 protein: CASSQRGSSYEQYF

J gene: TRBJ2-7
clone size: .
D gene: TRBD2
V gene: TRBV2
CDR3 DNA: TGTGCCAGCATTCAGCCCACAGTGAACGGACTAGCTAGCTACGAGCAGTACTTC
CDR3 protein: CASIQPTVNGLASYEQYF

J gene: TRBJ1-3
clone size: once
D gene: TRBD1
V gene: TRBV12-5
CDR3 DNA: TGTGCTAGTGGCGCGGGACAGGGGTTTTCTGGAAACACCATATATTTT
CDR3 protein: CASGAGQGFSGNTIYF

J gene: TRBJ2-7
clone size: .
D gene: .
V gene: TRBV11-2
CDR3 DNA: TGTGCCAGCAGCCGTCAGTACGAGCAGTACTTC
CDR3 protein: CASSRQYEQYF

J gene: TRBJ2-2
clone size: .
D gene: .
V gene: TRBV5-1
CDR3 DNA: TGCGCCAGCAGCTTGGGGCCAGAGAACACCGGGGAGCTGTTTTTT
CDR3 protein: CASSLGPENTGELFF

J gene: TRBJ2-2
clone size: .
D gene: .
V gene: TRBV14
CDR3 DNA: TGTGCCAGCAGCCAAGATCTGGTGGGGGCGGTCACCGGGGAGCTGTTTTTT
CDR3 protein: CASSQDLVGAVTGELFF

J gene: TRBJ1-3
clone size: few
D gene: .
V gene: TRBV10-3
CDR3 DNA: TGTGCCATCAGTGGGGACTACTCCGACGTGAATTGGGGAAACACCATATATTTT
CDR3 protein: CAISGDYSDVNWGNTIYF

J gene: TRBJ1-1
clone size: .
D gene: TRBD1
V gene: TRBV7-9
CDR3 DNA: TGTGCCAGCAGCCCTGGGACAGGGGGCGCCGCGAACACTGAAGCTTTCTTT
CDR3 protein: CASSPGTGGAANTEAFF

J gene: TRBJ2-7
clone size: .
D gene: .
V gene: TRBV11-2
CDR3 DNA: TGTGCCAGCGCGGTAACGTCCGTCTACGAGCAGTACTTC
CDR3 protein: CASAVTSVYEQYF

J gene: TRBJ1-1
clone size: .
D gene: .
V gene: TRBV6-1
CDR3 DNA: TGTGCCACCTCTTTGTGGAACACTGAAGCTTTCTTT
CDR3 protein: CATSLWNTEAFF

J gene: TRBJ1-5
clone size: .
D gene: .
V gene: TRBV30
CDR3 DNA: TGTGCCTGGAGTGGAGGGAGTTTAGGTCAGCCCCAGCATTTT
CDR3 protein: CAWSGGSLGQPQHF

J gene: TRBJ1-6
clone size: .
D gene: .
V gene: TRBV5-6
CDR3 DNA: TGTGCCAGCAGCTTGGAGGGGCGGCCGAGCTCCTATAATTCACCCCTCCACTTT
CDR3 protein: CASSLEGRPSSYNSPLHF

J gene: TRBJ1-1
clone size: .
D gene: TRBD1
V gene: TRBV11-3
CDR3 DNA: TGTGCCAGCAGCTTGAGCTTACAGGGGATACCGAACACTGAAGCTTTCTTT
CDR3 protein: CASSLSLQGIPNTEAFF

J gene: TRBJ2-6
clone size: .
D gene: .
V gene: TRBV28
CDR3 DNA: TGTGCCAGCAGTTTCATCTCTGGGGCCAACGTCCTGACTTTC
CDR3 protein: CASSFISGANVLTF

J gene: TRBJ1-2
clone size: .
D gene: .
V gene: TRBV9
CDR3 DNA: TGTGCCAGCAGCTTAGCAGGGATGGATGGCTACACCTTC
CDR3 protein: CASSLAGMDGYTF

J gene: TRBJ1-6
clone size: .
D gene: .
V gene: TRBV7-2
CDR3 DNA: TGTGCCAGCAGCTCCCGGCGGGAGGGAGAGAATTCACCCCTCCACTTT
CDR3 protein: CASSSRREGENSPLHF

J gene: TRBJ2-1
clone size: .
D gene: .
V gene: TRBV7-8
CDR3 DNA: TGTGCCAGCAGCTTGAAGGGGATTACCTACAATGAGCAGTTCTTC
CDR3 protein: CASSLKGITYNEQFF

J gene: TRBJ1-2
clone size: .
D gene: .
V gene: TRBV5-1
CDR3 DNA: TGCGCCAGCAGCTTGGGGGAGAGCTATGGCTACACCTTC
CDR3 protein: CASSLGESYGYTF

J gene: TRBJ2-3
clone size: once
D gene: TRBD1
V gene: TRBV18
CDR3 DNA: TGTGCCAGCTCAGGGACAGTGATCACAGATACGCAGTATTTT
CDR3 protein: CASSGTVITDTQYF